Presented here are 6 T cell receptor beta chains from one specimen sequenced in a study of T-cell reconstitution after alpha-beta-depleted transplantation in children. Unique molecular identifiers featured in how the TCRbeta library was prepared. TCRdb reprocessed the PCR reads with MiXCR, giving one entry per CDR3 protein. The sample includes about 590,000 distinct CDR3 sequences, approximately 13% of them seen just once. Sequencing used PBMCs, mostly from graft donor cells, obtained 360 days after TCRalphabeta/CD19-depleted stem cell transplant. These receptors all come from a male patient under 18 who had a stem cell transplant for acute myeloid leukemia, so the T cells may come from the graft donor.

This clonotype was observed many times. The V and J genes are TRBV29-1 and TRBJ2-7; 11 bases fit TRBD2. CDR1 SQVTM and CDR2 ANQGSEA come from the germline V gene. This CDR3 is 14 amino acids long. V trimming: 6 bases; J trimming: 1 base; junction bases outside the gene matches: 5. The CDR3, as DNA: TGCAGCGTGTATGGACTAGCGGGTTCCTACGAGCAGTACTTC. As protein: CSVYGLAGSYEQYF.

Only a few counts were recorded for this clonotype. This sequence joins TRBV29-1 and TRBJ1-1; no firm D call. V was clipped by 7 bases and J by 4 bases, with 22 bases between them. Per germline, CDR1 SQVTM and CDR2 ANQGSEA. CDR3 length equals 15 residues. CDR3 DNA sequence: TGCAGCGGTGACCGAGGAATCTCCGGCGGCACTGAAGCTTTCTTT. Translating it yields CSGDRGISGGTEAFF.

In nucleotides, the CDR3 is TGCAGTGCTAGAGGGGGGACAGGGCACTATGGCTACACCTTC. Its protein is CSARGGTGHYGYTF. The chain combines TRBV20-1 with TRBJ1-2, with 9 nucleotides matching TRBD1. In germline, CDR1 is DFQATT, CDR2 SNEGSKA (reference sequence). Losses at the gene ends were 1 base for V and 3 bases for J; bases not matched to a gene: 3. CDR3 length equals 14 residues.

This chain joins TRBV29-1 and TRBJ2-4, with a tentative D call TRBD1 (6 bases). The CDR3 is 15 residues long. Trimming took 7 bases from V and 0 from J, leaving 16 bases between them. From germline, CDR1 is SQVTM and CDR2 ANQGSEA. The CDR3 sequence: CSAWTASLAKNIQYF. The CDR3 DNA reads TGCAGCGCCTGGACAGCTAGCCTAGCCAAAAACATTCAGTACTTC.

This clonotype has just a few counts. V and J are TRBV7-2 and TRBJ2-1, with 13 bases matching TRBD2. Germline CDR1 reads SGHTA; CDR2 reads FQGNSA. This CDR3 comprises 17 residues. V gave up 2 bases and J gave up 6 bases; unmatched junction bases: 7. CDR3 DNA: TGTGCCAGCAGCTTACCTCGACTAGCGGGAGGTTTCAATGAGCAGTTCTTC. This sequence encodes CASSLPRLAGGFNEQFF.

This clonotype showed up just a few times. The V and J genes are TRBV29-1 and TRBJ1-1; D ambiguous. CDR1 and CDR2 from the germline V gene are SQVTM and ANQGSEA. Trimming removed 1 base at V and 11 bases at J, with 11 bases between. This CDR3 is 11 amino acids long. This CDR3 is CSVEGVRRAFF. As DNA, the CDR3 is TGCAGCGTTGAAGGGGTGCGGCGGGCTTTCTTT.